This TCR beta chain was documented in a study of CD8+ T cells in alopecia areata. Germline V gene sequence: CDR1 GTSNPN, CDR2 SVGIG (reference sequence). The CDR3 has 12 amino acids. V was pared by 5 bases and J by 3 bases, with 0 bases of the junction left unmatched. Reverse transcription of extracted RNA yielded cDNA, which provided the sequencing template. Assay used: immunoSEQ multiplex PCR; TCRdb lists only in-frame clones, some missing. The top ten clones hold 1% of a sample with about 200,000 clones, about three fifths of them seen once. Noted treatment: oral pan-JAK inhibitor, 5-10 mg twice daily. Isolation of CD4+ and CD8+ T cells from PBMCs was achieved by sorting.

This sequence originates from a human donor with alopecia areata. The sequenced sample was CD4+ T cells sorted from blood, obtained at week 24, from a patient treated with tofacitinib. The chain couples TRBV30 to TRBJ1-4, with 7 bases lining up with TRBD1. The CDR3 DNA sequence: TGTGCCTGGGGACAGGCTAATGAAAAACTGTTTTTT. Protein: CAWGQANEKLFF. Looking up the rest from reference TRBV30 and TRBJ1-4 gives the full variable domain: SQTIHQWPATLVQPVGSPLSLECTVEGTSNPNLYWYRQAAGRGLQLLFYSVGIGQISSEVPQNLSASRPQDRQFILSSKKLLLSDSGFYLCAWGQANEKLFFGSGTQLSVL.